Below are 7 T cell receptor beta chains sequenced from a single sample in a study of T cells expressing NK-cell markers. One entry per CDR3 protein, without DNA, is what TCRdb gives after re-calling the 5' RACE reads. The ten most abundant clones cover under 4.5% of a sample with 500,000 or so distinct CDR3 sequences. The sequenced sample was blood T cells: a sorted CD56 or NKG2C T cell subset, CD4+ or CD8+ T cells, or bulk PBMC T cells (not recorded which). All receptors derive from a man between 18 and 29 years old in good health.

The V call is TRBV12-3 or TRBV12-4, the J call TRBJ2-1; TCRdb designates TRBD2, a call that cannot be tested without DNA. This CDR3 comprises 19 residues. This chain's CDR3 is CASSLIGLAGGGSYNEQFF.

The rearrangement uses TRBV5-1 and TRBJ2-5; TCRdb designates TRBD1, a call that cannot be tested without DNA. The CDR3 consists of 15 residues. Germline V CDR1 and CDR2: SGHRS, YFSETQ. CDR3 sequence: CASSLGQQGQETQYF.

The V and J genes are TRBV21-1 and TRBJ1-5; as DNA is missing, the TRBD1 call by TCRdb cannot be tested. TRBV21-1 is a recognized pseudogene. This CDR3 region has 14 residues. The CDR3 loop is CASSKWKGTQPQHF.

V usage is TRBV5-4 and J usage is TRBJ2-1; TCRdb lists TRBD2, though no DNA is available to test this call. The CDR3 has 12 amino acids. Per the germline V gene, CDR1 is SGHNT and CDR2 is YYREEE (reference sequence). CDR3 sequence reads: CASSGPLNEQFF. The full variable domain, with the rest looked up from reference TRBV5-4 and TRBJ2-1, is ETGVTQSPTHLIKTRGQQVTLRCSSQSGHNTVSWYQQALGQGPQFIFQYYREEENGRGNFPPRFSGLQFPNYSSELNVNALELDDSALYLCASSGPLNEQFFGPGTRLTVL.

The chain employs TRBV20-1 and TRBJ1-5; TCRdb names TRBD1, which stays unverified in the absence of DNA. Germline V gives CDR1 DFQATT, CDR2 SNEGSKA (reference sequence). The CDR3 spans 13 residues. The chain's CDR3 is CSAAQGQNQPQHF.

The chain combines TRBV4-1 with TRBJ2-1; with no DNA, the TCRdb D assignment of TRBD2 cannot be verified. This CDR3 is 13 amino acids long. The V gene's germline CDR1 is MGHRA and CDR2 YSYEKL. CDR3 region: CASSRVAGVEQFF.

The gene calls are TRBV5-4 and TRBJ2-1. Germline loops: CDR1 SGHNT, CDR2 YYREEE (reference sequence). CDR3 size: 15 residues. The CDR3 reads CASSSRGVSYNEQFF.